Following are 9 T cell receptor beta chains from one sample sequenced in a study of shared clonotypes between healthy human individuals. The data were produced by immunoSEQ multiplex PCR, yet TCRdb's version contains in-frame clones alone and is incomplete. The table shows 1.6 million or so clones, with roughly 96% occurring only once. Sequenced material: naive CD4+ T cells sorted from blood. The subset: CD45RA+ positively selected. These receptors all stem from a man aged 30 to 39 in good health.

The chain is built from TRBV5-1 and TRBJ1-4; 9 nucleotides line up with TRBD1. CDR3 length equals 15 residues. Germline V gene data show CDR1 as SGHRS and CDR2 as YFSETQ. Trimming removed 2 bases from V and 2 bases from J; junction bases left unmatched: 1. CDR3 in amino acids: CASSFGQGTNEKLFF. For the CDR3, the DNA is TGCGCCAGCAGCTTCGGACAGGGGACTAATGAAAAACTGTTTTTT.

The V call is TRBV2, the J call TRBJ2-1, with 11 nucleotides matching TRBD1. Per germline, CDR1 SNHLY and CDR2 FYNNEI. Trimming took 5 bases from V and 6 from J; bases not matched to a gene: 6. The CDR3 is 15 amino acids. The CDR3 protein is CASSSIGTGGNEQFF. The CDR3 DNA is TGTGCCAGCAGTTCTATAGGGACAGGGGGCAATGAGCAGTTCTTC.

The chain is built from TRBV11-2 and TRBJ2-3; no definite D call. CDR3 length: 14 residues. Germline V gene sequence: CDR1 SGHAT, CDR2 FQNNGV. Trimming removed 3 bases at V and 2 bases at J, with 9 bases between. The DNA for the CDR3 is TGTGCCAGCAGCTTTGGTCCAACCACAGATACGCAGTATTTT. It translates to CASSFGPTTDTQYF.

The chain carries TRBV4-3 and TRBJ2-1; 9 positions match TRBD2. The CDR3 is made up of 18 amino acids. Looked up from germline, CDR1 is LGHNA and CDR2 is YSLEER. After removal of 4 bases from V and 6 bases from J, the junction contained 16 bases not matched to a gene. The CDR3 reads CASSPQPPLAGVSNEQFF. The CDR3 DNA follows: TGCGCCAGCAGCCCCCAGCCGCCATTAGCGGGAGTATCCAATGAGCAGTTCTTC.

The chain employs TRBV6-5 and TRBJ2-5; 12 bases agree with TRBD2. Trimming cost V 6 bases and J 5 bases; bases outside gene matches: 7. Germline CDR1 reads MNHEY; CDR2 reads SVGAGI. The CDR3 spans 15 residues. The chain's CDR3 is CASRQTSGRVETQYF. CDR3 in DNA: TGTGCCAGCAGACAGACTAGCGGGAGAGTGGAGACCCAGTACTTC.

This chain links TRBV7-8 with TRBJ2-1, with TRBD2 identical over 12 bases. V lost 5 bases, J lost 5 bases, and 7 bases stayed unmatched. The CDR3 has 16 residues. Germline V lookup: CDR1 SGHVS, CDR2 FQNEAQ. In nucleotides, the CDR3 is TGTGCCAGCAGCGAACCTAGCGGGAGGGCAAACAATGAGCAGTTCTTC. Translated, it gives CASSEPSGRANNEQFF.

The chain recombines TRBV12-1 with TRBJ1-5. TRBV12-1 is classified as a pseudogene. There are 12 residues in the CDR3. Written as DNA, the CDR3 is TGTGCCAGCAGCCTACGGAATCAGCCCCAGCATTTT. Protein sequence: CASSLRNQPQHF.

J is TRBJ2-7 and V is TRBV5-1, with D perhaps being TRBD1 or TRBD2 (5 bases each). The CDR3 spans 16 residues. CDR1 and CDR2 from the germline V gene are SGHRS and YFSETQ. V lost 2 bases and J lost 2, with 17 bases in between. In DNA form, the CDR3 reads TGCGCCAGCAGCTTTACCCCCCAGGGAGTTACCTACGAGCAGTACTTC. It codes for CASSFTPQGVTYEQYF. Using reference TRBV5-1 and TRBJ2-7 for the parts outside the CDR3, the full variable domain is KAGVTQTPRYLIKTRGQQVTLSCSPISGHRSVSWYQQTPGQGLQFLFEYFSETQRNKGNFPGRFSGRQFSNSRSEMNVSTLELGDSALYLCASSFTPQGVTYEQYFGPGTRLTVT.

V is TRBV11-3 and J is TRBJ2-1, with D possibly matching TRBD2 (6 bases). CDR3 size: 13 residues. The V gene lost 0 bases and the J gene lost 6 bases, with 6 bases spanning the gap. The germline CDR1 and CDR2 sequences are SGHNT and YENEEA. This CDR3 reads CASSLEGGNEQFF. CDR3 nucleotides: TGTGCCAGCAGCTTAGAGGGGGGCAATGAGCAGTTCTTC.